The T cell receptor (beta chain) under discussion was sequenced for a study of regulatory T cells in long-lasting Graves disease. About the research overall: Those with persistent Graves' disease had received antithyroid drugs for over 5 years with positive TSH receptor antibodies.

Study observations and caveats: Fewer public clonotypes were shared by new patients (approximately 1,000) than by persistent patients (fewer than 3,000). Gene preferences differed: TRBV28, TRBJ1-2, TRBJ2-5 in persistent cases. Persistent Graves' patients showed a TCR diversity that was lower than that of newly diagnosed ones.

Arm-PCR of CDR3 regions with iRepertoire HTBI primers generated TCR beta libraries. One entry per CDR3 protein results from TCRdb running MiXCR on the multiplex PCR reads. The repertoire holds 500,000 to 800,000 distinct CDR3 sequences, with 30% as singletons. This clonotype was observed a single time. Its antigen is not known. The CDR3 contains 14 residues. Per germline, CDR1 SGHDN and CDR2 FVKESK. V shed 4 bases and J shed 6 bases, with 13 bases lying between them. Noted time point: persistent/refractory GD, antithyroid drugs over 5 years with positive TRAb. From PBMCs, RNA was extracted and then used to make the TCR library.

V usage is TRBV14 and J usage is TRBJ2-4, with D hard to call. This receptor was identified in a female donor with Graves disease. The sequencing used peripheral blood mononuclear cells (PBMCs), collected when the disease was refractory, from a patient treated with antithyroid drugs. The CDR3 DNA is TGTGCCAGCAGCCCGACCTGGGGTATAAACATTCAGTACTTC. It encodes CASSPTWGINIQYF. Looking up the rest from reference TRBV14 and TRBJ2-4 gives the full variable domain: EAGVTQFPSHSVIEKGQTVTLRCDPISGHDNLYWYRRVMGKEIKFLLHFVKESKQDESGMPNNRFLAERTGGTYSTLKVQPAELEDSGVYFCASSPTWGINIQYFGAGTRLSVL.